This T cell receptor beta chain appears in the sequencing data of a study of CD8 T cells in Susac syndrome. TEMRA cells were FACS-enriched, while CD8+ and CD4+ T cells were negatively isolated. RNA was extracted with the RNeasy kit, and a quantity of roughly 0.5 to 1 ug was reverse transcribed using random hexamers. TCRdb passed the immunoSEQ multiplex PCR reads through MiXCR, listing each CDR3 protein once. This table has about 20,000 distinct CDR3 sequences, 90% to 95% appearing once. The CDR3 is 14 residues long. The V end was cut by 4 bases, the J end by 3 bases, with 9 bases between. The V gene's germline CDR1 is KGHDR and CDR2 SFDVKD.

Sequences were obtained from CD8+ T cells from PBMCs. This clonotype originated in a human donor in good health. This chain links TRBV24-1 with TRBJ2-1; tentatively, D is TRBD1 (5 bases). CDR3 nucleotides: TGTGCCACCAGTGAAGGGCAGGGCTACAATGAGCAGTTCTTC. This gives the protein CATSEGQGYNEQFF.